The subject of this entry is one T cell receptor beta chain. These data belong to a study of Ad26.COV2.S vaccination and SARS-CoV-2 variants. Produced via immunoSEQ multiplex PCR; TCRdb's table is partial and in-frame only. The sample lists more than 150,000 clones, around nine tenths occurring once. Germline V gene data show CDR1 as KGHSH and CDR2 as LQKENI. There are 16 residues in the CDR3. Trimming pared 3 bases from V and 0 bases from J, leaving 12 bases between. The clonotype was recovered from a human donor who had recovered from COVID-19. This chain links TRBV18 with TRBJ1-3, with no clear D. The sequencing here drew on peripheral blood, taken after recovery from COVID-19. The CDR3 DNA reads TGTGCCAGCTCACCCTCGGAGACTGGCTCTGGAAACACCATATATTTT. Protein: CASSPSETGSGNTIYF.